The entry that follows covers one T cell receptor (beta chain) sequence. This entry belongs to a study of blood T cell repertoires in COVID-19. The data were produced by immunoSEQ multiplex PCR, yet TCRdb's version contains in-frame clones alone and is incomplete. The sample yields a few hundred thousand clones, about 82% seen once. V was pared by 7 bases and J by 6 bases, with 16 bases between. CDR3 length: 13 residues. CDR1 and CDR2 from the germline V gene are SGHRS and YFSETQ. Sample: peripheral blood. The source of this sequence is a man aged 80 or over with acute or convalescent COVID-19. This rearrangement joins TRBV5-1 to TRBJ2-5; D might be TRBD1 (7 bases). CDR3 in amino acids: CASFEGAGKTQYF. CDR3 sequence (DNA): TGCGCCAGCTTTGAGGGGGCGGGAAAGACCCAGTACTTC.